The text below deals with one T cell receptor (beta chain). Germline V gene lookup returns CDR1 SGDLS and CDR2 YYNGEE. The junction had 8 bases not matched to a gene; V was cut back by 0 bases and J by 2 bases. CDR3 length equals 18 residues. Template switching supplied a universal primer site; unique molecular identifiers were carried on the cDNA. TCRdb ran MiXCR on the 5' RACE reads and lists one entry per CDR3 protein. The table has 400,000 to 550,000 distinct CDR3 sequences, 13% to 15% seen once. The data derive from a study of identical twins. These same data were also listed under a study on yellow fever vaccine responses in identical twins.

This chain links TRBV9 with TRBJ2-2; 9 positions match TRBD2. The clonotype originates from a woman aged 18 to 35 in good health. Sequencing used CD4+ T cells sorted from blood. CDR3 bases: TGTGCCAGCAGCGTAGCTCCTGGACTAGCGCTAAACACCGGGGAGCTGTTTTTT. This sequence encodes CASSVAPGLALNTGELFF.